This paragraph covers one T cell receptor (beta chain) sequence. The antigen is undetermined. This record comes from a study of CXCR3-negative and CXCR3-positive naive CD8 T cells. Notes on the study in general: CXCR3-positive naive cells carried more hydrophobic TRB CDR3s than CXCR3-negative ones. Naive cells used TRBV-TRBJ genes in much the same way whether CXCR3-negative or CXCR3-positive; memory cells did not.

UMI-labeled TRB cDNA libraries were prepared by 5' RACE. For each CDR3 protein, TCRdb gives one entry from its re-call of the 5' RACE reads, without DNA. In total, the table holds 6,000 or so distinct CDR3 sequences. This CDR3 spans 13 amino acids. The germline V gene encodes CDR1 SQVTM and CDR2 ANQGSEA. This TCR was sampled from a human donor in good health. Some clones in this sample may be carry-over from other donors' samples. This sequence joins TRBV29-1 and TRBJ2-7; TCRdb's D gene call, TRBD1, goes unchecked for lack of DNA. Sequenced input: naive CXCR3+ CD8+ T cells from blood. Stated subset: CD45RO-CCR7+CD27+CD95- naive CD8+ T cells expressing CXCR3 (TNR3+). The CDR3 loop is CSVVGTGGFEQYF.